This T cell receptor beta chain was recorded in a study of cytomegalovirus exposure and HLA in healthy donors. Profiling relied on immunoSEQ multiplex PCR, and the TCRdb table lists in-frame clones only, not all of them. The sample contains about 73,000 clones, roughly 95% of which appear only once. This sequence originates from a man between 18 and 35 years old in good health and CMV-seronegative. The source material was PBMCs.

The CDR3 DNA follows: TGTGCCAGCTCTCAAGACAGGAACACTGAAGCTTTCTTT. This sequence encodes CASSQDRNTEAFF. The V gene is TRBV18, the J gene TRBJ1-1; possibly TRBD1 for D (5 bases). Germline loops: CDR1 KGHSH, CDR2 LQKENI. Trimming left V 6 bases short and J 1 base short, with 9 bases between. The CDR3 sequence is 13 residues long.